Each of the 29 T cell receptor beta chains below was sequenced from the same sample in a study of early T cells in non-severe SARS-CoV-2 infection (dated by TCRdb to about 2021). The library was generated by 5' RACE. The instrument given in TCRdb is NextSeq 500. TCRdb cleaned the public reads at Q25 with fastp, built clones with MiXCR and kept in-frame beta chains. Under each unique CDR3 protein, matching rows form one entry showing the most common genes and DNA. Across this sample there are under 60,000 distinct CDR3 sequences, with 7% to 10% seen only once. The ten top clones hold 20% to 25% of the sample. The sequencing input was whole blood. The source is an adult who was a healthcare worker with PCR-confirmed SARS-CoV-2 infection or an uninfected control (not recorded which).

This clonotype occurred a few times. This chain links TRBV3-1 with TRBJ2-3; TRBD2 matches 10 bases. Germline V lookup: CDR1 LGHDT, CDR2 YNNKEL (reference sequence). The V and J ends lost 4 bases and 6 bases, in that order; junction bases with no gene match: 7. The CDR3 runs to 15 residues. In DNA form, the CDR3 reads TGTGCCAGCAGCCTTGGACTAGCGGTGGGGGATACGCAGTATTTT. It is translated as CASSLGLAVGDTQYF.

On this clonotype: The junction and the germline gene differ at one end; a read error may be behind it. The rearrangement links TRBV20-1 to TRBJ2-7; TRBD2 might be the D (5 bases). The CDR3 extends over 13 amino acids. CDR1 and CDR2 from the germline V gene are DFQATT and SNEGSKA (reference sequence). The DNA of the CDR3 is TGCAGCGCTAGAGAGGACTTTGACTACGAGCAGTACTTC. Its translation: CSAREDFDYEQYF.

This clonotype was counted at least ten times. This chain links TRBV5-1 with TRBJ2-6; D may be TRBD2 (5 bases). With 5 bases removed from V and 0 bases from J, the gap between germline ends came to 9 bases. Germline V gene data show CDR1 as SGHRS and CDR2 as YFSETQ. The CDR3 runs to 15 residues. CDR3 nucleotide sequence: TGCGCCAGCAGATATGACTACTCTGGGGCCAACGTCCTGACTTTC. Translating gives CASRYDYSGANVLTF. Using reference TRBV5-1 and TRBJ2-6 for the parts outside the CDR3, the full variable domain is KAGVTQTPRYLIKTRGQQVTLSCSPISGHRSVSWYQQTPGQGLQFLFEYFSETQRNKGNFPGRFSGRQFSNSRSEMNVSTLELGDSALYLCASRYDYSGANVLTFGAGSRLTVL.

This clonotype was seen at least ten times. The V call is TRBV7-6, the J call TRBJ2-3; possibly TRBD2 for D (7 bases). V was shortened by 1 base and J by 1 base, with 12 bases between the two germline ends. CDR3 length: 16 residues. Germline CDR1 is SGHVS and CDR2 is FNYEAQ. CDR3 coding DNA: TGTGCCAGCAGCTTAGGGCGGGGGCAACGCACAGATACGCAGTATTTT. Protein: CASSLGRGQRTDTQYF. Full variable domain (outside the CDR3, taken from reference TRBV7-6 and TRBJ2-3): GAGVSQSPRYKVTKRGQDVALRCDPISGHVSLYWYRQALGQGPEFLTYFNYEAQQDKSGLPNDRFSAERPEGSISTLTIQRTEQRDSAMYRCASSLGRGQRTDTQYFGPGTRLTVL.

This clonotype was seen more than once but under ten times. The chain uses TRBV3-1 and TRBJ2-2; 8 positions match TRBD2. Germline V gene data show CDR1 as LGHDT and CDR2 as YNNKEL (reference sequence). J gave up 8 bases and V 2 bases, and 7 bases lay outside the gene matches. The CDR3 is 15 residues long. This CDR3 reads CASSQSSAGGGELFF. The CDR3, as DNA: TGTGCCAGCAGCCAAAGTTCTGCGGGGGGAGGGGAGCTGTTTTTT.

This clonotype was counted only a few times. The chain recombines TRBV7-8 with TRBJ1-5, with D possibly being TRBD1 (5 bases). The CDR3 sequence is 15 residues long. Per germline, CDR1 SGHVS and CDR2 FQNEAQ. Trimming removed 2 bases from V and 7 bases from J, with 15 bases in between. The CDR3 loop reads CASSLLGTPQQPQHF. CDR3 bases: TGTGCCAGCAGCTTACTGGGGACGCCTCAGCAGCCCCAGCATTTT.

The V and J genes are TRBV5-1 and TRBJ2-1; D is possibly TRBD1 (5 bases). The CDR3 is 14 amino acids. Deletions cut 8 bases from V and 0 bases from J, with 12 bases between. CDR1 is SGHRS and CDR2 is YFSETQ in the germline V gene. CDR3 loop: CASQGSNSYNEQFF. The CDR3, as DNA: TGCGCCAGTCAGGGAAGTAACTCCTACAATGAGCAGTTCTTC.

Ten or more counts support this clonotype. The chain has TRBV7-8 and TRBJ1-5, with a tentative D call TRBD1 (5 bases). Trimming shortened V by 8 bases and J by 4 bases, and 21 bases separated the two germline ends. CDR1 is SGHVS and CDR2 is FQNEAQ in the germline V gene. The CDR3 is 16 residues long. CDR3 coding DNA: TGTGCCAGCCACCCCGATTCCGGGGGGGAAAATCAGCCCCAGCATTTT. Translating gives CASHPDSGGENQPQHF.

This clonotype was detected a few times. This chain links TRBV5-6 with TRBJ1-5; 7 bases match TRBD1. Germline CDR1 reads SGHDT; CDR2 reads YYEEEE. V was pared by 4 bases and J by 6 bases, with 10 bases of the junction left unmatched. The CDR3 covers 15 residues. The DNA of the CDR3 is TGTGCCAGCAGCCACAGGGGAGGGAGCTTTCAGCCCCAGCATTTT. It encodes CASSHRGGSFQPQHF.

There are many counts of this clonotype. The genes are TRBV6-2 or TRBV6-3 and TRBJ1-5; D uncertain. This CDR3 has 12 residues. Germline CDR1 is MNHEY and CDR2 is SVGEGT. The V end was cut by 7 bases, the J end by 2 bases, with 6 bases between. CDR3 residues: CASTSGNQPQHF. The CDR3 DNA reads TGTGCCAGCACGTCCGGCAATCAGCCCCAGCATTTT.

This clonotype was found a few times. The CDR3 bases are TGTGCCAGCGGAGGACCAGGAGCGGAGGTAGAGACCCAGTACTTC. It specifies CASGGPGAEVETQYF. The chain uses TRBV2 and TRBJ2-5; D is possibly TRBD2 (5 bases). The CDR3 totals 15 residues. Germline V gene sequence: CDR1 SNHLY, CDR2 FYNNEI. Trimming left V 8 bases short and J 4 bases short, with 20 bases between.

This clonotype was found many times. V usage is TRBV24-1 and J usage is TRBJ2-1, with D unresolved. CDR1 is KGHDR and CDR2 is SFDVKD in the germline V gene. This CDR3 region has 12 residues. Deletions cut 4 bases from V and 5 bases from J, with 5 bases between. Written as DNA, the CDR3 is TGTGCCACCAGTGACCTAAACAATGAGCAGTTCTTC. Encoded protein: CATSDLNNEQFF.

The chain couples TRBV10-1 to TRBJ1-1; maybe TRBD1 (6 bases). Germline CDR1 WNHNN, CDR2 SYGVQD (reference sequence). This CDR3 contains 13 residues. Trimming took 10 bases from V and 2 from J, leaving 14 bases between them. The CDR3 DNA follows: TGCGCCACCAGACAGGACCCTAACACTGAAGCTTTCTTT. It yields the protein CATRQDPNTEAFF.

The CDR3, as DNA: TGTGCCAGCAGCCCCGGGACAGCCTCTGGAAACACCATATATTTT. It is translated as CASSPGTASGNTIYF. This chain joins TRBV7-2 and TRBJ1-3, with 7 bases that match TRBD1. Germline V gene lookup returns CDR1 SGHTA and CDR2 FQGNSA. The length of the CDR3 is 15 residues. The V segment lost 5 bases and the J segment 0 bases; nucleotides outside the gene matches: 4.

This chain connects TRBV5-1 to TRBJ2-3; the D is unclear. The CDR3 runs to 12 residues. CDR1 is SGHRS, CDR2 YFSETQ, per germline. V shed 0 bases and J shed 8 bases, with 7 bases lying between them. The CDR3 here is CASSLERSTQYF. CDR3 DNA: TGCGCCAGCAGCTTGGAACGCAGTACGCAGTATTTT. Full variable domain (missing parts from reference TRBV5-1 and TRBJ2-3): KAGVTQTPRYLIKTRGQQVTLSCSPISGHRSVSWYQQTPGQGLQFLFEYFSETQRNKGNFPGRFSGRQFSNSRSEMNVSTLELGDSALYLCASSLERSTQYFGPGTRLTVL.

V usage is TRBV7-9 and J usage is TRBJ2-7; D remains unclear. V lost 7 bases, J lost 5 bases, and 18 bases lay in between. CDR3 length: 14 residues. The germline gives CDR1 SEHNR, CDR2 FQNEAQ (reference sequence). The CDR3 region has the DNA TGTGCCAGCACCACATCGAGTACGACCCACGAGCAGTACTTC. This gives the protein CASTTSSTTHEQYF.

This clonotype was recorded a few times. The gene calls are TRBV7-3 and TRBJ2-3; 15 bases are shared with TRBD2. The trim removed 5 bases at V and 5 bases at J, leaving 8 bases unmatched. Per germline, CDR1 SGHTA and CDR2 FQGTGA. CDR3 size: 17 residues. In DNA form, the CDR3 reads TGTGCCAGCAGCCTCGGGACTAGCGGGGGGTGGCAAGATACGCAGTATTTT. Its protein is CASSLGTSGGWQDTQYF.

This clonotype was counted ten times or more. V gene TRBV7-3 combines with J gene TRBJ1-1; maybe TRBD1 (6 bases). The CDR3 spans 13 residues. Trimming pared 3 bases from V and 5 bases from J, leaving 10 bases between. CDR1 and CDR2 (germline): SGHTA, FQGTGA. The CDR3: CASSLGAQTEAFF. As DNA, the CDR3 is TGTGCCAGCAGCTTGGGGGCGCAAACTGAAGCTTTCTTT.

The CDR3 sequence: CASSLQPKTGRADTQYF. The CDR3, as DNA: TGCGCCAGCAGCTTGCAACCGAAGACAGGGCGTGCAGATACGCAGTATTTT. This rearrangement joins TRBV5-1 to TRBJ2-3; 7 bases fit TRBD1. The V segment lost 1 base and the J segment 4 bases; nucleotides outside the gene matches: 12. This CDR3 is 17 amino acids long. Germline values: CDR1 SGHRS, CDR2 YFSETQ. Looking up the rest from reference TRBV5-1 and TRBJ2-3 gives the full variable domain: KAGVTQTPRYLIKTRGQQVTLSCSPISGHRSVSWYQQTPGQGLQFLFEYFSETQRNKGNFPGRFSGRQFSNSRSEMNVSTLELGDSALYLCASSLQPKTGRADTQYFGPGTRLTVL.

This clonotype was found a few times. The genes are TRBV7-9 and TRBJ2-7; tentative D call: TRBD2 (6 bases). Germline V lookup: CDR1 SEHNR, CDR2 FQNEAQ (reference sequence). The ends were cut back, 3 bases at V and 0 bases at J, with 12 bases in the middle. This CDR3 comprises 15 residues. The CDR3 nucleotides read TGTGCCAGCAGCTTTGCGGGGTCTAGCTCCTACGAGCAGTACTTC. Translating gives CASSFAGSSSYEQYF. The full variable domain, with the rest looked up from reference TRBV7-9 and TRBJ2-7, is DTGVSQNPRHKITKRGQNVTFRCDPISEHNRLYWYRQTLGQGPEFLTYFQNEAQLEKSRLLSDRFSAERPKGSFSTLEIQRTEQGDSAMYLCASSFAGSSSYEQYFGPGTRLTVT.

This clonotype was found a few times. The CDR3 region is CASSPRQGATETQYF. The CDR3 DNA sequence: TGTGCCAGTAGTCCAAGACAGGGGGCGACGGAGACCCAGTACTTC. J is TRBJ2-5 and V is TRBV19, with TRBD1 matching over 10 bases. Germline V gene lookup returns CDR1 LNHDA and CDR2 SQIVND (reference sequence). The junction had 8 bases not matched to a gene; V was cut back by 5 bases and J by 5 bases. CDR3 length: 15 residues.

This clonotype was picked up a small number of times. As DNA, the CDR3 is TGTGCCAGCAGCTTTAGCGGGGGGCGCTACAATGAGCAGTTCTTC. This encodes CASSFSGGRYNEQFF. The chain carries TRBV7-2 and TRBJ2-1; 10 bases agree with TRBD2. This CDR3 is built from 15 residues. Germline V lookup: CDR1 SGHTA, CDR2 FQGNSA. V lost 3 bases, J lost 3 bases, and 2 bases stayed unmatched. Together with reference TRBV7-2 and TRBJ2-1, the CDR3 gives the full variable domain: GAGVSQSPSNKVTEKGKDVELRCDPISGHTALYWYRQSLGQGLEFLIYFQGNSAPDKSGLPSDRFSAERTGGSVSTLTIQRTQQEDSAVYLCASSFSGGRYNEQFFGPGTRLTVL.

The rearrangement joins TRBV7-6 to TRBJ2-7, with TRBD1 as a possible D gene (5 bases). This CDR3 is built from 13 residues. V lost 5 bases and J 6 bases, leaving 14 bases between the germline ends. Germline loops: CDR1 SGHVS, CDR2 FNYEAQ. The CDR3 DNA is TGTGCCAGCAGCATATTCGCCCAGGGCGAGCAGTACTTC. Its protein product is CASSIFAQGEQYF.

In this sample, this clonotype turned up a few times. The rearrangement uses TRBV24-1 and TRBJ2-2; D ambiguous. This CDR3 is built from 15 residues. The germline V gene has CDR1 KGHDR and CDR2 SFDVKD. Trimming pared 2 bases from V and 5 bases from J, leaving 11 bases between. The CDR3 sequence: CATSDSRSLTGELFF. CDR3 in DNA: TGTGCCACCAGTGATTCCAGAAGCCTAACCGGGGAGCTGTTTTTT.

This clonotype was recorded at least ten times. The chain links TRBV5-1 to TRBJ2-7; no clear D gene. The V gene lost 2 bases and the J gene lost 2 bases, with 8 bases spanning the gap. This CDR3 is 13 amino acids long. CDR1 SGHRS and CDR2 YFSETQ come from the germline V gene. The CDR3 coding sequence is TGCGCCAGCAGCTTCCAGGATGCCTACGAGCAGTACTTC. Translating it yields CASSFQDAYEQYF.

This clonotype has a count of ten or more. The rearrangement links TRBV30 to TRBJ1-4; D call uncertain. CDR1 GTSNPN and CDR2 SVGIG come from the germline V gene (reference sequence). The V end lost 7 bases, the J end lost 8 bases, and 14 bases lay between the germline ends. The CDR3 covers 12 residues. The CDR3 sequence: CAYSPTPEKLFF. The CDR3 nucleotides read TGTGCCTACTCTCCGACTCCCGAAAAACTGTTTTTT.

This clonotype appeared a few times. The chain links TRBV12-3 or TRBV12-4 to TRBJ2-2, with D hard to call. CDR3 length: 13 residues. V gave up 5 bases and J gave up 1 base, with 5 bases separating them. The chain's CDR3 is CASSQLNTGELFF. The DNA for the CDR3 is TGTGCCAGCAGTCAGCTGAACACCGGGGAGCTGTTTTTT.

CDR3 in amino acids: CASSKTGGSSLTNYGYTF. CDR3 nucleotide sequence: TGTGCCAGTAGTAAAACAGGGGGCAGCTCTCTTACGAATTATGGCTACACCTTC. The chain has TRBV19 and TRBJ1-2; 9 bases fit TRBD1. The CDR3 totals 18 residues. Germline values: CDR1 LNHDA, CDR2 SQIVND (reference sequence). Trimming at V came to 4 bases and at J to 5 bases, leaving 17 bases not matched to a gene. Full variable domain (rest looked up from reference TRBV19 and TRBJ1-2): DGGITQSPKYLFRKEGQNVTLSCEQNLNHDAMYWYRQDPGQGLRLIYYSQIVNDFQKGDIAEGYSVSREKKESFPLTVTSAQKNPTAFYLCASSKTGGSSLTNYGYTFGSGTRLTVV.

V is TRBV3-1 and J is TRBJ2-1; D could derive from TRBD1 or TRBD2 (7 bases each). V lost 4 bases and J lost 9, with 19 bases in between. CDR3 length: 15 amino acids. Per germline, CDR1 LGHDT and CDR2 YNNKEL (reference sequence). This chain's CDR3 is CASSLGDSGKGEQFF. CDR3 nucleotide sequence: TGTGCCAGCAGCCTGGGGGACAGCGGGAAAGGTGAGCAGTTCTTC.